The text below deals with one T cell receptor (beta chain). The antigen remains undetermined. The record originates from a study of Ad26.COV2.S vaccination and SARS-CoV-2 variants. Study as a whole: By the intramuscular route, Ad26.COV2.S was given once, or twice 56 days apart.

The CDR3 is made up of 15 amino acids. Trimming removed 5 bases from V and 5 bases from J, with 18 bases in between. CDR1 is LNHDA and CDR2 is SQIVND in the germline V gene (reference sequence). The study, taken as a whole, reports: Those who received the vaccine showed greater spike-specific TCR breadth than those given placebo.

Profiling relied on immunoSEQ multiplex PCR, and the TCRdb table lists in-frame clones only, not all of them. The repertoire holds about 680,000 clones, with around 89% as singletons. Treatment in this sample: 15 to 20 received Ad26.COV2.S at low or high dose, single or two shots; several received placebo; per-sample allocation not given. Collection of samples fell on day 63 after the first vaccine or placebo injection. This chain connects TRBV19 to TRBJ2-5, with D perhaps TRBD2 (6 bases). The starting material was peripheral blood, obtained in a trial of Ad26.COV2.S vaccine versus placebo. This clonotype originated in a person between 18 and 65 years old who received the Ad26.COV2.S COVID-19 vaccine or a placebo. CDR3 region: CASSAYGGVGETQYF. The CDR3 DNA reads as TGTGCCAGTAGTGCCTACGGCGGGGTAGGGGAGACCCAGTACTTC.